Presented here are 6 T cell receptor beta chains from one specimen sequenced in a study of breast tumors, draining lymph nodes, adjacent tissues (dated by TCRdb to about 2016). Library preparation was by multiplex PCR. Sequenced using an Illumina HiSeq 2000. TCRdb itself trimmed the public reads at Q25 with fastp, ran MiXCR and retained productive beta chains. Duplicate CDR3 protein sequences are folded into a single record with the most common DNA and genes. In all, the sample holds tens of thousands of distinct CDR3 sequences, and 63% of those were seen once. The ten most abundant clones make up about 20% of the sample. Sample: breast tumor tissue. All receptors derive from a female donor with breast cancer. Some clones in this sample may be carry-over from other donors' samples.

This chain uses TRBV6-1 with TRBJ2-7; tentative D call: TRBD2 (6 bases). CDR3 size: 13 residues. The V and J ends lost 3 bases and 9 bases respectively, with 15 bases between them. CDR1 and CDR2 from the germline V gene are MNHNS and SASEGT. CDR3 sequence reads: CASSDWTGDVQYF. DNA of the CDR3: TGTGCCAGCAGTGACTGGACGGGGGACGTGCAGTACTTC.

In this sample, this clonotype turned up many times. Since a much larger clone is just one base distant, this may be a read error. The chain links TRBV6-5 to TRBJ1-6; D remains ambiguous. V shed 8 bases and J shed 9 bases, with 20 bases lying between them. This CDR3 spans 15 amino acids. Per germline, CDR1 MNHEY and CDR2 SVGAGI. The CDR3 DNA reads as TGTGCCAGCCGCCCCCTCCTCGGGAGCGGTTCACCCCTCCACTTT. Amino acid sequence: CASRPLLGSGSPLHF.

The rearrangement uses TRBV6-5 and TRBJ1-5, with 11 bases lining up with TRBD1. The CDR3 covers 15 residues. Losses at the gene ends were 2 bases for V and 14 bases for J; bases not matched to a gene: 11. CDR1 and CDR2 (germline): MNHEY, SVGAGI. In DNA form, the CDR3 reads TGTGCCAGCAGTTACGCTCGGACAGGGGGCAGGTACGAGCATTTT. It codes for CASSYARTGGRYEHF.

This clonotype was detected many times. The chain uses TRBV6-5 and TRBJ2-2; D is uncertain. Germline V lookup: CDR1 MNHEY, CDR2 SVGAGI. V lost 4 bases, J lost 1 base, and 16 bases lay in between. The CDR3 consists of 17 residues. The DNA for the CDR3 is TGTGCCAGCAGTTTCCAAGCAGCCCCAATGAACACCGGGGAGCTGTTTTTT. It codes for CASSFQAAPMNTGELFF.

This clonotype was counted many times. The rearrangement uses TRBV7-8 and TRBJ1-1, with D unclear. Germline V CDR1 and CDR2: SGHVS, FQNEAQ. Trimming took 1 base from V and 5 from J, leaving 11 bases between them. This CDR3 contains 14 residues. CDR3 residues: CASSLDGVWTEAFF. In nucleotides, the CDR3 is TGTGCCAGCAGCTTAGACGGAGTATGGACTGAAGCTTTCTTT.

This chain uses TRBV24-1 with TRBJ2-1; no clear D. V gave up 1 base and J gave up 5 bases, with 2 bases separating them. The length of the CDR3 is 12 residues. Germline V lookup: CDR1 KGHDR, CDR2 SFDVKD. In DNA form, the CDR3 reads TGTGCCACCAGTGATTTCCACAATGAGCAGTTCTTC. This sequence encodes CATSDFHNEQFF.